This T cell receptor beta chain derives from a study of response to subunit inactivated influenza vaccine. This clonotype has only a few counts. No antigen is known for it. The study's findings and limits: That few new T cells are recruited by each seasonal influenza vaccination was the authors' suggestion.

From germline, CDR1 is ENHRY and CDR2 SYGVKD. The CDR3 spans 15 residues. Between the trimmed V and J ends, which lost 2 bases and 0 bases, there was a span of 9 bases. TCRdb re-derived calls from the RT-PCR reads in MiXCR, one entry per CDR3 protein. The table includes more than 700,000 distinct CDR3 sequences, 21% detected once. J is TRBJ2-3 and V is TRBV10-3, with D unclear. This receptor was taken from a man in his forties or fifties who received an inactivated influenza vaccine. This material consisted of PBMCs from blood, taken 4 to 6 days after vaccination. The chain's CDR3 is CAISEPRVSTDTQYF. CDR3 DNA: TGTGCCATCAGTGAGCCAAGGGTTAGCACAGATACGCAGTATTTT.